Here is one T cell receptor beta chain with its context. Other nucleotide sequences from this sample produce the same CDR3. Ages ranged from roughly 18 to 100 years, with residence in 24 US areas. Trimming left V 2 bases short and J 1 base short, with 11 bases between. The germline CDR1 and CDR2 sequences are KGHSH and LQKENI. The CDR3 totals 15 residues. This sample was included in a study of blood T cell repertoires in COVID-19. Across the study: Material from acute and convalescent COVID-19 was sourced from the United States, Italy and Spain.

In the original workflow: Nucleated cell number was recorded as an estimate derived from reference gene primer amplification. Assay used: immunoSEQ multiplex PCR; TCRdb lists only in-frame clones, some missing. V and J calls and clone size are those listed in that table; D and trimming were worked out from the DNA. The sample shows 200,000 to 250,000 clones, 84% of them seen only once. Sequenced sample: PBMCs or T cells enriched from blood (not recorded which). This chain uses TRBV18 with TRBJ1-1; a weak D match, TRBD1 (5 bases). This sequence was found in a woman in her thirties or forties who had recovered from COVID-19. The CDR3 spells CASSPRRGGNTEAFF. CDR3 in DNA: TGTGCCAGCTCACCAAGGAGGGGAGGGAACACTGAAGCTTTCTTT.